This T cell receptor (beta chain) appears in the sequencing data of a study of blood T cells in healthy people across ages. Overall study findings and caveats: Researchers said unsorted PBMCs prevented a conclusive naive versus antigen-experienced comparison.

PCR was performed a second time for roughly 7 to 12 cycles using a sample-barcoded 5' primer and a J-beta primer mix. Every cDNA molecule bore a tag from a template-switch adaptor containing 12 random nucleotides. TCRdb itself ran the 5' RACE reads through MiXCR, one entry per CDR3 protein. The sample consists of 600,000 or so distinct CDR3 sequences, about 30% of them appearing once. Germline V lookup: CDR1 SGHTA, CDR2 FQGNSA. The CDR3 loop spans 13 amino acids. V shed 3 bases and J shed 3 bases, with 8 bases lying between them. The sample holds many counts of this clonotype. Its antigen remains unknown.

The V and J genes are TRBV7-2 and TRBJ1-1; the D gene is possibly TRBD1 (6 bases). The sequence was collected from an elderly woman in good health. Material for sequencing was blood. DNA of the CDR3: TGTGCCAGCAGCTTCCACAGGGACACTGAAGCTTTCTTT. Amino acid sequence: CASSFHRDTEAFF.